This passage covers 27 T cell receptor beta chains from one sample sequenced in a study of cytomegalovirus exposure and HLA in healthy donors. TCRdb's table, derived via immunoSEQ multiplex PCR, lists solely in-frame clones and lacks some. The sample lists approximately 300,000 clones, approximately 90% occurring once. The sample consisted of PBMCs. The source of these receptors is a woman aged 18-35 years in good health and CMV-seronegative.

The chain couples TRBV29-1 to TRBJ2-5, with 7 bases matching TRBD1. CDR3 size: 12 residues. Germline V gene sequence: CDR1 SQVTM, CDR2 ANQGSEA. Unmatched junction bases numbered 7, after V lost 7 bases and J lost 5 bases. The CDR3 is CSARDSYETQYF. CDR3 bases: TGCAGCGCAAGGGACAGCTACGAGACCCAGTACTTC.

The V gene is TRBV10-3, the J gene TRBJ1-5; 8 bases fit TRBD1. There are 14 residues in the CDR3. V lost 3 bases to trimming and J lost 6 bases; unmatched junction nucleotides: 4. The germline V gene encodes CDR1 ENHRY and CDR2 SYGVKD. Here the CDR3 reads CAISDGQGGQPQHF. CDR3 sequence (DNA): TGTGCCATCAGTGACGGACAGGGAGGTCAGCCCCAGCATTTT.

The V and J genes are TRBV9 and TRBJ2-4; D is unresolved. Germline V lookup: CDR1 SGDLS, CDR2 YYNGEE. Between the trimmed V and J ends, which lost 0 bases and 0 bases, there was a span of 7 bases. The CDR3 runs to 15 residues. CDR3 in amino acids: CASSVDPGAKNIQYF. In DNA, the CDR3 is TGTGCCAGCAGCGTAGACCCGGGAGCCAAAAACATTCAGTACTTC.

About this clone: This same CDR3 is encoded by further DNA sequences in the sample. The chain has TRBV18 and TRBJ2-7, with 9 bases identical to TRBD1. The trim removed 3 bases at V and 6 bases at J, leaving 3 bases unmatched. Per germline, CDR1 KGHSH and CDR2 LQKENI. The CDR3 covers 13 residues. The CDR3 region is CASSPRQGGEQYF. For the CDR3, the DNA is TGTGCCAGCTCACCGAGACAGGGGGGCGAGCAGTACTTC.

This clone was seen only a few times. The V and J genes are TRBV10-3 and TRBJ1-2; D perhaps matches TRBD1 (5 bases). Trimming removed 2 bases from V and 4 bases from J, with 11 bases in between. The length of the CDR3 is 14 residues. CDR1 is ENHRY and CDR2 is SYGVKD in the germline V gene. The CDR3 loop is CAISEQDKFYGYTF. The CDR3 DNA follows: TGTGCCATCAGTGAGCAGGACAAGTTCTATGGCTACACCTTC.

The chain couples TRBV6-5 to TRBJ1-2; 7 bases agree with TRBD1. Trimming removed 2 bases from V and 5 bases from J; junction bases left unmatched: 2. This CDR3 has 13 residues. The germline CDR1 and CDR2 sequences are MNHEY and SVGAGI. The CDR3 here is CASSYEGAYGYTF. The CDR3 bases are TGTGCCAGCAGTTACGAGGGGGCTTATGGCTACACCTTC.

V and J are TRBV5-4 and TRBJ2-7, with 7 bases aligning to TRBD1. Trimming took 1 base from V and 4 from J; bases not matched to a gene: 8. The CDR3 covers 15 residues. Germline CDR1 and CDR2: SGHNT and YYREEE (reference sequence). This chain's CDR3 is CASSLPGGETYEQYF. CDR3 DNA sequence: TGTGCCAGCAGCTTGCCAGGGGGTGAGACGTACGAGCAGTACTTC.

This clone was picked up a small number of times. The CDR3 DNA sequence: TGCGCCAGCAGCCAGGTACTATCAGGGGGCCCCTATGGCTACACCTTC. Amino acids: CASSQVLSGGPYGYTF. V and J are TRBV4-3 and TRBJ1-2; 8 bases agree with TRBD1. V lost 3 bases, J lost 4 bases, and 10 bases stayed unmatched. Per the germline V gene, CDR1 is LGHNA and CDR2 is YSLEER. The CDR3 extends over 16 amino acids.

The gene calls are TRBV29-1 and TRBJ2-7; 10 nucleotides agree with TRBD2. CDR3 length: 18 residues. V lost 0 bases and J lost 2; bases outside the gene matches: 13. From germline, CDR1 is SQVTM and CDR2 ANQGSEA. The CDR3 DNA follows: TGCAGCGTTGAAGATTTGACGAGCGGGAGGGCCCTCCCCTACGAGCAGTACTTC. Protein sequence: CSVEDLTSGRALPYEQYF.

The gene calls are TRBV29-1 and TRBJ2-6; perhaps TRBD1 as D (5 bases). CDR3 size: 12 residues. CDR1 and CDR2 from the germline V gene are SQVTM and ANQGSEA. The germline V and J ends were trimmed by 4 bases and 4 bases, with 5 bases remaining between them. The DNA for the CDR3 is TGCAGCGTTGGACAGGGGGCCAACGTCCTGACTTTC. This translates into CSVGQGANVLTF.

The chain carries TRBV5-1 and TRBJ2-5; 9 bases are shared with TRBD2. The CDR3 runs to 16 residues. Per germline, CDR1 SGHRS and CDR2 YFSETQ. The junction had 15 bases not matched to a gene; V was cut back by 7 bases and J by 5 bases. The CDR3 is CASAPVAGGPEETQYF. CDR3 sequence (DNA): TGCGCCAGCGCCCCGGTGGCGGGAGGGCCTGAGGAGACCCAGTACTTC. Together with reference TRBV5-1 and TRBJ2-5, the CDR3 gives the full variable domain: KAGVTQTPRYLIKTRGQQVTLSCSPISGHRSVSWYQQTPGQGLQFLFEYFSETQRNKGNFPGRFSGRQFSNSRSEMNVSTLELGDSALYLCASAPVAGGPEETQYFGPGTRLLVL.

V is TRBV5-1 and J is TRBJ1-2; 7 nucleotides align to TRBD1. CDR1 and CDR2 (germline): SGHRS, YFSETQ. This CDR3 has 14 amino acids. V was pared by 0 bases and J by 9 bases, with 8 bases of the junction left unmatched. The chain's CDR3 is CASSLAGGGDRYTF. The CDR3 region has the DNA TGCGCCAGCAGCTTGGCAGGGGGTGGGGATCGCTACACCTTC.

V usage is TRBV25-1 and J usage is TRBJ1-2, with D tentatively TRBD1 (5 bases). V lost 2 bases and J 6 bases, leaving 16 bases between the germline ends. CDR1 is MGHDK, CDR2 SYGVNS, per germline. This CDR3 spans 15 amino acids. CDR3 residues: CASSEGGAPPDGYTF. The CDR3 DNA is TGTGCCAGCAGTGAAGGCGGGGCACCTCCGGATGGCTACACCTTC.

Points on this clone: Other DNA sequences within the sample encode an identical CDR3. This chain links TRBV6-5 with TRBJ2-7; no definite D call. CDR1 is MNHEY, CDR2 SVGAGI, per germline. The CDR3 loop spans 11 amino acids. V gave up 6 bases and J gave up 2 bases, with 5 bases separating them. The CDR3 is CASSSTYEQYF. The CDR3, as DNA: TGTGCCAGCAGCAGTACCTACGAGCAGTACTTC.

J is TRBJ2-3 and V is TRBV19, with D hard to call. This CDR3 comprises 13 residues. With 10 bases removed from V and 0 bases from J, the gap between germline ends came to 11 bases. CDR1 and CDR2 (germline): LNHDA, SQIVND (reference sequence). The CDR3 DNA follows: TGTGCCACGACTGTGACTAGCACAGATACGCAGTATTTT. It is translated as CATTVTSTDTQYF.

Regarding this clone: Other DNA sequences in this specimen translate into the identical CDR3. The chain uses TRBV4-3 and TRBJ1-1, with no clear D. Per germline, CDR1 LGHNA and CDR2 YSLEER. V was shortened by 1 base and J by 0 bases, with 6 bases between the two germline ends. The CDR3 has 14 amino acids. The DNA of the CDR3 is TGCGCCAGCAGCCAAGGACAAATGAACACTGAAGCTTTCTTT. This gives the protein CASSQGQMNTEAFF.

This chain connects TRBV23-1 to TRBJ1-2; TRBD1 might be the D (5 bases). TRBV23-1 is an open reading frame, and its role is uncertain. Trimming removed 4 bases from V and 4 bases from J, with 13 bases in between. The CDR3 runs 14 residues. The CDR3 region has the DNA TGCGCCAGCAGTCCCCTAGGGCAGGGCTATGGCTACACCTTC. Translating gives CASSPLGQGYGYTF.

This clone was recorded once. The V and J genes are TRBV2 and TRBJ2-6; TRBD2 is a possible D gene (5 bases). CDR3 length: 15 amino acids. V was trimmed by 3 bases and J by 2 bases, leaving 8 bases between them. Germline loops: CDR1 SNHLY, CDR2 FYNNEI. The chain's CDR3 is CASSERETGANVLTF. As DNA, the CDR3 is TGTGCCAGCAGTGAGAGGGAGACTGGGGCCAACGTCCTGACTTTC.

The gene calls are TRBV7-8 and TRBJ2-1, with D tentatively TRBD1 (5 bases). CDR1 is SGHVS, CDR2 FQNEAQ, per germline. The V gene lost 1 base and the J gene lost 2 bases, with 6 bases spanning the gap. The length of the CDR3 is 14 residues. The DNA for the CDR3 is TGTGCCAGCAGCTTAGGACAGACCTACAATGAGCAGTTCTTC. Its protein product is CASSLGQTYNEQFF.

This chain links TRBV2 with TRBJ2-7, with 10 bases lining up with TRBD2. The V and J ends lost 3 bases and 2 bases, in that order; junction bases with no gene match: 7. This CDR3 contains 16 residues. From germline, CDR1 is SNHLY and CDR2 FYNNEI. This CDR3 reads CASSDIAGGNTYEQYF. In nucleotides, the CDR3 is TGTGCCAGCAGTGACATAGCGGGAGGAAATACCTACGAGCAGTACTTC.

CDR3 sequence: CASSPGQLNEKLFF. The CDR3 region has the DNA TGTGCCAGCAGCCCCGGACAGCTTAATGAAAAACTGTTTTTT. V gene TRBV7-2 combines with J gene TRBJ1-4, with a tentative D call TRBD1 (6 bases). The CDR3 consists of 14 residues. Trimming pared 5 bases from V and 4 bases from J, leaving 11 bases between. CDR1 and CDR2 (germline): SGHTA, FQGNSA.

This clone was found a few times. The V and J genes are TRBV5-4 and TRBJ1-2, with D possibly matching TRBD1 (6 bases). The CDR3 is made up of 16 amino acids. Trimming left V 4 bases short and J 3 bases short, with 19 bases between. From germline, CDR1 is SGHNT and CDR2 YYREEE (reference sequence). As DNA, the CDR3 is TGTGCCAGCAGCCCGAGTGGGGTTGAGGGGGACTATGGCTACACCTTC. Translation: CASSPSGVEGDYGYTF.

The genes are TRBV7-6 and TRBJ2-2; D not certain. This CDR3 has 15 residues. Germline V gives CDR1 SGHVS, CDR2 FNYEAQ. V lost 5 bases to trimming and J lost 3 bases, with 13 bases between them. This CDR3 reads CASSPPLPDTGELFF. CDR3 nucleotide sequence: TGTGCCAGCAGCCCGCCGCTTCCGGACACCGGGGAGCTGTTTTTT.

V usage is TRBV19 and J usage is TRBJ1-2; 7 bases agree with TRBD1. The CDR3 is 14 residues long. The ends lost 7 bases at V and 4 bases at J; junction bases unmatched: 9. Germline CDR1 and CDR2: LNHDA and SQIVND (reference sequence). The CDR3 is CASTKQGTGYGYTF. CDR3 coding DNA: TGTGCCAGTACCAAACAGGGGACCGGCTATGGCTACACCTTC.

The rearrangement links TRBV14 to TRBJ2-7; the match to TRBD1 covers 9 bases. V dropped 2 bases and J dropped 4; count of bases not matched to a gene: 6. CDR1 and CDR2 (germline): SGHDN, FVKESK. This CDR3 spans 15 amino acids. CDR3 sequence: CASSQRDRVSYEQYF. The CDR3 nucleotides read TGTGCCAGCAGCCAACGGGACAGGGTATCTTACGAGCAGTACTTC.

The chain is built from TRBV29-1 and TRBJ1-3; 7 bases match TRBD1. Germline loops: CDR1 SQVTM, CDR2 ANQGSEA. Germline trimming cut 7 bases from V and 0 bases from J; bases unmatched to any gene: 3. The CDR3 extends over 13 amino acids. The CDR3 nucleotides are TGCAGCGCTAGGGACAGCTCTGGAAACACCATATATTTT. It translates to CSARDSSGNTIYF.

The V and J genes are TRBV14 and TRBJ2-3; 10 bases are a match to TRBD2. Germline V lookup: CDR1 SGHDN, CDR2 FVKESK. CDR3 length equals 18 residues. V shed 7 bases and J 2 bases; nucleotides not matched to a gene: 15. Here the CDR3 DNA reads TGTGCCAGCATCCCGCCCCGGACTAGCGGATATATCACAGATACGCAGTATTTT. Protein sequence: CASIPPRTSGYITDTQYF.